The source of this TCR beta chain is a study of T cell changes during pregnancy in multiple sclerosis. Clones were sequenced by immunoSEQ multiplex PCR, and TCRdb holds only the in-frame ones, with some missing. In the table there are roughly 87,000 clones, 80% to 95% of which are singletons. The V gene lost 4 bases and the J gene lost 6 bases, with 14 bases spanning the gap. Germline assignment: CDR1 SGHRS and CDR2 YFSETQ. The CDR3 consists of 15 residues. The TCR sequence derives from a female donor in good health, enrolled as a control in a pregnancy study. The chain couples TRBV5-1 to TRBJ1-6; no firm D call. Sequencing was performed on peripheral blood, taken in the third trimester of pregnancy. CDR3 protein: CASSNRTGGNSPLHF. The CDR3 nucleotides are TGCGCCAGCAGCAATCGGACCGGAGGTAATTCACCCCTCCACTTT. The variable domain in full, completed from reference TRBV5-1 and TRBJ1-6, reads KAGVTQTPRYLIKTRGQQVTLSCSPISGHRSVSWYQQTPGQGLQFLFEYFSETQRNKGNFPGRFSGRQFSNSRSEMNVSTLELGDSALYLCASSNRTGGNSPLHFGNGTRLTVT.